This T cell receptor (beta chain) was documented in a study of cytomegalovirus exposure and HLA in healthy donors. PCR amplification relied on 60 Vbeta primers (plus 13 Jbeta primers). Libraries were prepared by immunoSEQ multiplex PCR; TCRdb keeps only in-frame clonotypes and omits some of them. Of roughly 190,000 clones in the sample, around 74% were seen once. Worth noting for this clone: No antigen is known for it.

The CDR3 consists of 15 residues. Germline trimming cut 3 bases from V and 3 bases from J; bases unmatched to any gene: 5. Per the germline V gene, CDR1 is SGHRS and CDR2 is YFSETQ. Whole-study findings and limits: In vitro work confirmed that a few CMV-associated chains recognize CMV antigens. Only CMV serostatus was available as immune exposure information.

The clonotype originates from a girl aged 5-17 years in good health and CMV-seropositive. V and J are TRBV5-1 and TRBJ2-7; 11 bases map to TRBD1. Sequenced material: PBMCs. CDR3 sequence (DNA): TGCGCCAGCAGCTGGGGGGGACAGGGGGGCTACGAGCAGTACTTC. Encoded protein: CASSWGGQGGYEQYF.